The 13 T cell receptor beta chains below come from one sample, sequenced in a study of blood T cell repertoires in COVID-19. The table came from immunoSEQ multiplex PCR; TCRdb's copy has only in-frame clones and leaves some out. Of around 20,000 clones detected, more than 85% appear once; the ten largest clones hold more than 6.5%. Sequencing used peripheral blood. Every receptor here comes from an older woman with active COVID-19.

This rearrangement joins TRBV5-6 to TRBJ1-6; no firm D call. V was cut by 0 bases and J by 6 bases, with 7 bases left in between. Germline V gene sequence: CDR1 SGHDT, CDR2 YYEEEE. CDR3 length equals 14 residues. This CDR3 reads CASSLVHLNSPLHF. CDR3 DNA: TGTGCCAGCAGCTTGGTACATCTTAATTCACCCCTCCACTTT.

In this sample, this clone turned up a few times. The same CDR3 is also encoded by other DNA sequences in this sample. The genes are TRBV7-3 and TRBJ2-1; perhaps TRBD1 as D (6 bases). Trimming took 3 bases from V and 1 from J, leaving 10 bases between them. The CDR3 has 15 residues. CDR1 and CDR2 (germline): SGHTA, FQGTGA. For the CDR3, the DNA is TGTGCCAGCAGCTTGGGCAGGGGATCCTACAATGAGCAGTTCTTC. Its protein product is CASSLGRGSYNEQFF. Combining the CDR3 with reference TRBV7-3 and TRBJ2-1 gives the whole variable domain GAGVSQTPSNKVTEKGKYVELRCDPISGHTALYWYRQSLGQGPEFLIYFQGTGAADDSGLPNDRFFAVRPEGSVSTLKIQRTERGDSAVYLCASSLGRGSYNEQFFGPGTRLTVL.

In DNA, the CDR3 is TGTGCTAGTGCAACAGGGGGCGCGGGGCAGCCCCAGCATTTT. Protein product: CASATGGAGQPQHF. The chain joins TRBV12-5 to TRBJ1-5; the match to TRBD1 covers 9 bases. Per germline, CDR1 LGHNT and CDR2 FRNRAP. With 7 bases clipped from V and 7 bases from J, the junction kept 8 bases outside the gene matches. This CDR3 is built from 14 residues.

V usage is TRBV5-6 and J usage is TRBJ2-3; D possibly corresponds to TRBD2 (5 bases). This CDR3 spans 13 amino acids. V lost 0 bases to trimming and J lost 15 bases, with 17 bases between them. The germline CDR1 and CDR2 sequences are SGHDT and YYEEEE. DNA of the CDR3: TGTGCCAGCAGCTTGGCACTAGGAGGTATTCATTATTTT. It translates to CASSLALGGIHYF.

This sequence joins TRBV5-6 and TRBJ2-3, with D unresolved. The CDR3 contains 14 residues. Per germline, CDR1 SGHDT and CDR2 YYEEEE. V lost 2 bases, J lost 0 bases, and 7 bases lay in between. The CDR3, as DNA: TGTGCCAGCAGCTTTCTGCGAAGCACAGATACGCAGTATTTT. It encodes CASSFLRSTDTQYF.

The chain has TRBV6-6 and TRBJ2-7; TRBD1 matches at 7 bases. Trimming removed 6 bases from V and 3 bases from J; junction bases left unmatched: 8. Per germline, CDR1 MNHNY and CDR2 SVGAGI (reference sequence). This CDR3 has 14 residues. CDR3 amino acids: CASSRTGAYYEQYF. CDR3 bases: TGTGCCAGCAGCCGTACAGGGGCATACTACGAGCAGTACTTC.

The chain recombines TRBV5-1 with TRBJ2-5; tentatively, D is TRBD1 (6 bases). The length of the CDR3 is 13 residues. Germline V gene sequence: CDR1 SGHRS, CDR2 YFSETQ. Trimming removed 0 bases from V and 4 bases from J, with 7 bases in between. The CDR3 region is CASSLDRAETQYF. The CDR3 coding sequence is TGCGCCAGCAGCTTGGACAGGGCAGAGACCCAGTACTTC.

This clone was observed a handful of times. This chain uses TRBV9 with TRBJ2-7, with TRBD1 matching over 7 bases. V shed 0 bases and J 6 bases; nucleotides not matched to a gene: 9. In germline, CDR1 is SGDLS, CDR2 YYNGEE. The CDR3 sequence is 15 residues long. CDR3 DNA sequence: TGTGCCAGCAGCGTAGATGGGGATACAGGGGCCGAGCAGTACTTC. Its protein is CASSVDGDTGAEQYF.

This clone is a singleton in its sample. The chain's CDR3 is CASSQGTGGTWTGELFF. CDR3 bases: TGTGCCAGCAGCCAAGGGACAGGGGGTACGTGGACCGGGGAGCTGTTTTTT. This chain links TRBV3-1 (or the pseudogene TRBV3-2) with TRBJ2-2; 10 nucleotides match TRBD1. Germline-derived CDR1 and CDR2 are LGHDT and YNNKEL (reference sequence). Trimming at V came to 1 base and at J to 5 bases, leaving 7 bases not matched to a gene. The CDR3 contains 17 residues.

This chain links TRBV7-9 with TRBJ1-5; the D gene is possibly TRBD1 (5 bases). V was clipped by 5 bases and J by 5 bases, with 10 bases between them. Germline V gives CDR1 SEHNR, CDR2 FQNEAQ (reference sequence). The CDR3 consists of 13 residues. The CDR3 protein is CASSVDSDQPQHF. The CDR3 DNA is TGTGCCAGCAGCGTTGACAGCGATCAGCCCCAGCATTTT.

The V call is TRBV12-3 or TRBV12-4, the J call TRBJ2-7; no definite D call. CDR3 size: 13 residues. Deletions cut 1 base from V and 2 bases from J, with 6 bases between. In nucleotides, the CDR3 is TGTGCCAGCAGTTTAGGCCTAACCTACGAGCAGTACTTC. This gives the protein CASSLGLTYEQYF.

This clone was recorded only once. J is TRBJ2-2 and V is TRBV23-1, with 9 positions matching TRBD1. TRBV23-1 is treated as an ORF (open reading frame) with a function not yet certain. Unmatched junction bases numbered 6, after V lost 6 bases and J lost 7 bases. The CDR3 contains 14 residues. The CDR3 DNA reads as TGCGCCAGCAGCCGGGACAGGGATAACGGGGAGCTGTTTTTT. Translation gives CASSRDRDNGELFF.

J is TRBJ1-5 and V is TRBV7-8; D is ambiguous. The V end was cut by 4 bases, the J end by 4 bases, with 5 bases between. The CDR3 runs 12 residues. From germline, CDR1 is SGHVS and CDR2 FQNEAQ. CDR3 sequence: CASSSFNQPQHF. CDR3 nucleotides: TGTGCCAGCAGCTCGTTTAATCAGCCCCAGCATTTT.